This TCR beta chain was captured by sequencing in a study of cytomegalovirus exposure and HLA in healthy donors. At sampling all donors were nominally healthy, likely with unrecorded immune exposures. CDR1 is MGHRA, CDR2 YSYEKL, per germline. With V trimmed by 2 bases and J by 7 bases, 8 bases remained unmatched. The CDR3 has 16 residues. 60 Vbeta and 13 Jbeta primers were used in PCR. This table comes from immunoSEQ multiplex PCR, and its TCRdb copy is limited to in-frame clones, with some not included. In the table there are about 130,000 clones, over 60% of which are singletons. Study results and caveats: Analysis was carried out at a later point, and it linked a missense DCLRE1C variant to TCR beta V- and J-gene trimming.

Regarding this clone: Its specificity is not known.

The specimen sequenced was PBMCs. The sequence derives from a man aged 60 to 69 in good health and CMV-seropositive. The J gene is TRBJ2-1, the V gene TRBV4-1; 10 bases are shared with TRBD2. The DNA for the CDR3 is TGCGCCAGCAGCCAACCTTCGCTAGCGGGGGAAAATGAGCAGTTCTTC. Encoded protein: CASSQPSLAGENEQFF.